What follows are 21 T cell receptor beta chains derived from one specimen sequenced in a study of PD-L1 blockade in urothelial cancer. TCRdb keeps only in-frame clones here, not all; method: immunoSEQ multiplex PCR. The sample shows 95,000 to 150,000 clones, 86% of them seen only once. Sample time point: peripheral blood 6 weeks after treatment start. The sequenced sample was PBMCs, obtained around atezolizumab (anti-PD-L1) treatment. These receptors all come from a man aged 45-65 years with urothelial cancer.

This clone was counted once. The genes are TRBV11-2 and TRBJ2-7; TRBD2 agrees at 8 bases. The germline CDR1 and CDR2 sequences are SGHAT and FQNNGV. CDR3 length: 14 residues. The junction had 8 bases not matched to a gene; V was cut back by 5 bases and J by 5 bases. CDR3 region: CASSPKSGLDEQYF. The CDR3 DNA sequence: TGTGCCAGCAGCCCAAAATCGGGACTAGACGAGCAGTACTTC. The full variable domain, with the rest looked up from reference TRBV11-2 and TRBJ2-7, is EAGVAQSPRYKIIEKRQSVAFWCNPISGHATLYWYQQILGQGPKLLIQFQNNGVVDDSQLPKDRFSAERLKGVDSTLKIQPAKLEDSAVYLCASSPKSGLDEQYFGPGTRLTVT.

The V gene is TRBV10-3, the J gene TRBJ1-5; perhaps TRBD1 as D (6 bases). The V and J ends lost 2 bases and 2 bases respectively, with 10 bases between them. In germline, CDR1 is ENHRY, CDR2 SYGVKD. The CDR3 spans 15 residues. The CDR3 DNA reads as TGTGCCATCAGTGAGCAGGGGTTAGGCAATCAGCCCCAGCATTTT. Translated, it gives CAISEQGLGNQPQHF.

The chain combines TRBV28 with TRBJ2-2; D unresolved. Germline V CDR1 and CDR2: MDHEN, SYDVKM. V dropped 6 bases and J dropped 6 bases, with 14 bases sitting between them. The CDR3 length is 14 residues. The CDR3 loop reads CASRDPTFSGELFF. DNA for the CDR3: TGTGCCAGCAGAGACCCGACTTTTTCCGGGGAGCTGTTTTTT. Together with reference TRBV28 and TRBJ2-2, the CDR3 gives the full variable domain: DVKVTQSSRYLVKRTGEKVFLECVQDMDHENMFWYRQDPGLGLRLIYFSYDVKMKEKGDIPEGYSVSREKKERFSLILESASTNQTSMYLCASRDPTFSGELFFGEGSRLTVL.

The V call is TRBV14, the J call TRBJ2-1, with 9 bases lining up with TRBD2. The CDR3 has 16 amino acids. The J segment lost 4 bases and the V segment lost 3 bases, leaving 7 bases of the junction unmatched. Germline V gene sequence: CDR1 SGHDN, CDR2 FVKESK. The CDR3 region has the DNA TGTGCCAGCAGCCAGGTCCCAGCGGGAGGTTACAATGAGCAGTTCTTC. Amino acid sequence: CASSQVPAGGYNEQFF.

In the case of this clone: The sample holds other DNA sequences that translate to the same CDR3. The CDR3 coding sequence is TGTGCCAGCAGGGAGGGGCAGGAAGAGACCCAGTACTTC. This encodes CASREGQEETQYF. The V and J genes are TRBV28 and TRBJ2-5, with D perhaps TRBD2 (6 bases). V was shortened by 6 bases and J by 3 bases, with 11 bases between the two germline ends. Looked up from germline, CDR1 is MDHEN and CDR2 is SYDVKM. The CDR3 runs 13 residues.

This chain links TRBV7-6 with TRBJ2-1, with 12 bases lining up with TRBD2. The V gene's germline CDR1 is SGHVS and CDR2 FNYEAQ. The CDR3 has 19 amino acids. J was trimmed by 0 bases and V by 4 bases; bases with no gene match: 10. The CDR3 sequence: CASSSTGLAGSSSYNEQFF. The CDR3 bases are TGTGCCAGCAGCTCGACCGGACTAGCGGGGTCGAGCTCCTACAATGAGCAGTTCTTC.

The chain combines TRBV5-1 with TRBJ1-4; D gene unclear. CDR3 length: 17 amino acids. V shed 0 bases and J shed 8 bases, with 20 bases lying between them. CDR1 and CDR2 (germline): SGHRS, YFSETQ. CDR3 protein: CASSLEPESTLGEKLFF. CDR3 DNA sequence: TGCGCCAGCAGCTTGGAACCGGAGAGTACGCTAGGAGAAAAACTGTTTTTT. Full variable domain (remainder filled in from reference TRBV5-1 and TRBJ1-4): KAGVTQTPRYLIKTRGQQVTLSCSPISGHRSVSWYQQTPGQGLQFLFEYFSETQRNKGNFPGRFSGRQFSNSRSEMNVSTLELGDSALYLCASSLEPESTLGEKLFFGSGTQLSVL.

The gene calls are TRBV9 and TRBJ2-7, with 10 positions matching TRBD1. Germline CDR1 SGDLS, CDR2 YYNGEE. The ends lost 4 bases at V and 2 bases at J; junction bases unmatched: 18. The CDR3 spans 19 residues. The CDR3 DNA reads TGTGCCAGCAGCCTTTCTTCCGGGACAGGGGCCAGTTACACCTACGAGCAGTACTTC. Translation gives CASSLSSGTGASYTYEQYF. Based on the CDR3 plus reference TRBV9 and TRBJ2-7, the full variable domain is DSGVTQTPKHLITATGQRVTLRCSPRSGDLSVYWYQQSLDQGLQFLIQYYNGEERAKGNILERFSAQQFPDLHSELNLSSLELGDSALYFCASSLSSGTGASYTYEQYFGPGTRLTVT.

This rearrangement joins TRBV6-1 to TRBJ1-4, with D perhaps matching TRBD1 (6 bases). The CDR3 has 18 amino acids. Germline CDR1 reads MNHNS; CDR2 reads SASEGT. V shed 2 bases and J shed 0 bases, with 16 bases lying between them. The CDR3 DNA follows: TGTGCCAGCAGTGAACAGGGATTCAGGGGTGCAACTAATGAAAAACTGTTTTTT. As protein: CASSEQGFRGATNEKLFF.

The chain carries TRBV2 and TRBJ2-7; 10 bases are shared with TRBD1. The J segment lost 4 bases and the V segment lost 6 bases, leaving 6 bases of the junction unmatched. This CDR3 has 14 amino acids. The germline V gene has CDR1 SNHLY and CDR2 FYNNEI. The CDR3 loop is CASRATGGAYEQYF. The CDR3, as DNA: TGTGCCAGCAGGGCGACAGGGGGCGCGTACGAGCAGTACTTC.

V is TRBV7-3 and J is TRBJ2-1; 8 bases fit TRBD2. Germline loops: CDR1 SGHTA, CDR2 FQGTGA. Trimming removed 6 bases from V and 5 bases from J; junction bases left unmatched: 12. This CDR3 spans 16 amino acids. Here the CDR3 DNA reads TGTGCCAGCAGGTTGAGTAGCGGGATAGGCCACAATGAGCAGTTCTTC. This gives the protein CASRLSSGIGHNEQFF.

This clone was seen more than once but under ten times. The chain recombines TRBV20-1 with TRBJ1-3; D unclear. V was clipped by 2 bases and J by 4 bases, with 3 bases between them. Germline lookup yields CDR1 DFQATT and CDR2 SNEGSKA (reference sequence). This CDR3 contains 11 residues. The CDR3 region has the DNA TGCAGTGCTAGACTCGGAAACACCATATATTTT. This codes for CSARLGNTIYF.

This chain connects TRBV10-3 to TRBJ2-1, with 11 nucleotides matching TRBD2. The CDR3 runs 15 residues. V shed 5 bases and J 5 bases; nucleotides not matched to a gene: 5. Germline V gives CDR1 ENHRY, CDR2 SYGVKD. DNA of the CDR3: TGTGCCATCAGTCCCCCGACTAGCGGGAACAATGAGCAGTTCTTC. The encoded protein is CAISPPTSGNNEQFF.

V is TRBV9 and J is TRBJ2-3, with a possible D match to TRBD2 (5 bases). This CDR3 region has 16 residues. Germline-derived CDR1 and CDR2 are SGDLS and YYNGEE. V was shortened by 0 bases and J by 1 base, with 12 bases between the two germline ends. The CDR3 region is CASSVVAGRGTDTQYF. CDR3 DNA sequence: TGTGCCAGCAGCGTAGTAGCCGGGCGGGGCACAGATACGCAGTATTTT.

Of note for this clone: This same CDR3 is encoded by further DNA sequences in the sample. V usage is TRBV18 and J usage is TRBJ2-7; TRBD1 matches at 9 bases. Germline loops: CDR1 KGHSH, CDR2 LQKENI. The CDR3 runs to 14 residues. J gave up 5 bases and V 1 base, and 3 bases lay outside the gene matches. The CDR3 DNA reads as TGTGCCAGCTCACCACGGGACAGGGCCCACGAGCAGTACTTC. This translates into CASSPRDRAHEQYF.

This sequence joins TRBV19 and TRBJ2-1; TRBD1 aligns across 8 bases. V dropped 5 bases and J dropped 9; count of bases not matched to a gene: 9. The germline V gene encodes CDR1 LNHDA and CDR2 SQIVND (reference sequence). The CDR3 extends over 14 amino acids. In DNA, the CDR3 is TGTGCCAGTAGTTCAGGACAGGGTTCTGCTGAGCAGTTCTTC. It is translated as CASSSGQGSAEQFF. Complete variable domain (other parts from reference TRBV19 and TRBJ2-1): DGGITQSPKYLFRKEGQNVTLSCEQNLNHDAMYWYRQDPGQGLRLIYYSQIVNDFQKGDIAEGYSVSREKKESFPLTVTSAQKNPTAFYLCASSSGQGSAEQFFGPGTRLTVL.

V and J are TRBV27 and TRBJ1-1; 7 bases are shared with TRBD1. The CDR3 runs to 16 residues. Looked up from germline, CDR1 is MNHEY and CDR2 is SMNVEV (reference sequence). The V and J ends lost 6 bases and 0 bases, in that order; junction bases with no gene match: 10. The CDR3 sequence is CASSDRAGLMNTEAFF. DNA for the CDR3: TGTGCCAGCAGCGACAGGGCGGGTCTGATGAACACTGAAGCTTTCTTT.

V is TRBV9 and J is TRBJ1-3; tentative D call: TRBD1 (5 bases). Trimming stripped 4 bases from V and 0 bases from J, with 14 bases between. Germline assignment: CDR1 SGDLS and CDR2 YYNGEE. This CDR3 has 16 residues. CDR3 bases: TGTGCCAGCAGCAACACCCAGGGTGTCTCTGGAAACACCATATATTTT. Its protein product is CASSNTQGVSGNTIYF.

V gene TRBV5-6 combines with J gene TRBJ1-2; tentative D call: TRBD1 (5 bases). The CDR3 extends over 13 amino acids. Trimming removed 0 bases at V and 8 bases at J, with 11 bases between. Germline lookup yields CDR1 SGHDT and CDR2 YYEEEE. CDR3 sequence reads: CASSLAEGAGYTF. Here the CDR3 DNA reads TGTGCCAGCAGCTTGGCCGAAGGGGCCGGCTACACCTTC. Full variable domain (rest looked up from reference TRBV5-6 and TRBJ1-2): DAGVTQSPTHLIKTRGQQVTLRCSPKSGHDTVSWYQQALGQGPQFIFQYYEEEERQRGNFPDRFSGHQFPNYSSELNVNALLLGDSALYLCASSLAEGAGYTFGSGTRLTVV.

In the case of this clone: In the same sample, other DNA sequences code for this CDR3. The chain uses TRBV9 and TRBJ1-3; D ambiguous. V lost 3 bases to trimming and J lost 0 bases, with 7 bases between them. Germline loops: CDR1 SGDLS, CDR2 YYNGEE. CDR3 length: 14 amino acids. The CDR3 DNA is TGTGCCAGCAGCGCACAGAGCTCTGGAAACACCATATATTTT. It specifies CASSAQSSGNTIYF.

The rearrangement uses TRBV21-1 and TRBJ2-4; the D call in the table, TRBD1, was not verified against the DNA. TRBV21-1 is deemed a pseudogene. The CDR3 has 18 amino acids. The CDR3 protein is CASSKPGTGVTAKNIQYF. CDR3 bases: TGTGCCAGCAGCAAACCTGGGACAGGGGTAACGGCCAAAAACATTCAGTACTTC.